This T cell receptor (beta chain) was found in a study of PD-1 blockade in mismatch repair-deficient tumors. TCRdb's table, derived via immunoSEQ multiplex PCR, lists solely in-frame clones and lacks some. The sample has some 120,000 clones, around 86% seen once. Trimming stripped 4 bases from V and 2 bases from J, with 15 bases between. This CDR3 has 16 residues. The germline gives CDR1 LNHDA, CDR2 SQIVND (reference sequence). The material was peripheral blood, obtained 44 weeks after starting pembrolizumab. J is TRBJ1-3 and V is TRBV19; possible D gene TRBD1, 6 bases. This clonotype was obtained from an adult with mismatch repair-deficient cancer. The CDR3 DNA sequence: TGTGCCAGTAGTAATGGCAGGGGAAGAACTGGAAACACCATATATTTT. Its protein product is CASSNGRGRTGNTIYF.